These 20 T cell receptor beta chains originate from one sample sequenced in a study of T cell responses to AZD1222 COVID-19 vaccine. Profiled with immunoSEQ multiplex PCR; TCRdb holds only in-frame clones, not every one. Here the sample spans 72,000 or so clones, nearly 90% being singletons. Specimen: peripheral blood, collected 28 days after the second AZD1222 dose. Receptors were obtained from an adult who received the AZD1222 COVID-19 vaccine.

The V gene is TRBV7-3, the J gene TRBJ2-6; TRBD1 matches at 10 bases. Germline CDR1 and CDR2: SGHTA and FQGTGA. With V trimmed by 2 bases and J by 0 bases, 4 bases remained unmatched. The CDR3 has 18 residues. CDR3 protein: CASSLQGQGHSGANVLTF. The CDR3 DNA sequence: TGTGCCAGCAGCTTACAGGGACAGGGGCACTCTGGGGCCAACGTCCTGACTTTC.

The chain links TRBV7-9 to TRBJ1-2, with D perhaps TRBD1 (5 bases). V dropped 1 base and J dropped 4 bases, with 10 bases sitting between them. This CDR3 is built from 14 residues. The germline V gene has CDR1 SEHNR and CDR2 FQNEAQ (reference sequence). CDR3 DNA sequence: TGTGCCAGCAGCTTAGGGGGCCCGGCCTATGGCTACACCTTC. This encodes CASSLGGPAYGYTF.

The genes are TRBV5-1 and TRBJ2-1, with D possibly called TRBD1 or TRBD2 (5 bases each). The length of the CDR3 is 16 residues. The germline gives CDR1 SGHRS, CDR2 YFSETQ. The V end was cut by 4 bases, the J end by 0 bases, with 14 bases between. CDR3 amino acids: CASSLGTASSYNEQFF. DNA for the CDR3: TGCGCCAGCAGCCTGGGGACCGCAAGCTCCTACAATGAGCAGTTCTTC.

The rearrangement joins TRBV19 to TRBJ1-1; D uncertain. CDR3 length equals 13 residues. V was clipped by 3 bases and J by 7 bases, with 12 bases between them. The germline gives CDR1 LNHDA, CDR2 SQIVND (reference sequence). CDR3 nucleotides: TGTGCCAGTAGTATCTTGGGTTGGGGTGAAGCTTTCTTT. Its translation is CASSILGWGEAFF.

V and J are TRBV15 and TRBJ2-5; TRBD1 matches 10 bases. Germline CDR1 and CDR2: LNHNV and YYDKDF (reference sequence). The CDR3 runs to 18 residues. Losses at the gene ends were 1 base for V and 4 bases for J; bases not matched to a gene: 12. The CDR3 spells CATSRGSMGQGTGETQYF. CDR3 nucleotide sequence: TGTGCCACCAGCAGAGGCTCTATGGGACAGGGGACAGGAGAGACCCAGTACTTC.

This sequence joins TRBV7-9 and TRBJ2-3; 7 positions agree with TRBD1. Germline V gene sequence: CDR1 SEHNR, CDR2 FQNEAQ (reference sequence). V dropped 3 bases and J dropped 2; count of bases not matched to a gene: 5. This CDR3 contains 15 residues. The CDR3 DNA reads TGTGCCAGCAGCTTCACGGGACAGCCCACAGATACGCAGTATTTT. Translating it yields CASSFTGQPTDTQYF. Using reference TRBV7-9 and TRBJ2-3 for the parts outside the CDR3, the full variable domain is DTGVSQNPRHKITKRGQNVTFRCDPISEHNRLYWYRQTLGQGPEFLTYFQNEAQLEKSRLLSDRFSAERPKGSFSTLEIQRTEQGDSAMYLCASSFTGQPTDTQYFGPGTRLTVL.

Only one count was recorded for this clone. V is TRBV10-3 and J is TRBJ2-6; TRBD1 agrees at 7 bases. Germline lookup yields CDR1 ENHRY and CDR2 SYGVKD. The CDR3 consists of 20 residues. J gave up 2 bases and V 0 bases, and 13 bases lay outside the gene matches. CDR3 residues: CAISESRDRVVYAGANVLTF. Here the CDR3 DNA reads TGTGCCATCAGTGAGTCGAGAGACAGGGTTGTTTACGCTGGGGCCAACGTCCTGACTTTC.

This chain links TRBV7-2 with TRBJ2-1; D is unclear. Germline values: CDR1 SGHTA, CDR2 FQGNSA. CDR3 length equals 15 residues. With 0 bases removed from V and 1 base from J, the gap between germline ends came to 7 bases. The CDR3 DNA sequence: TGTGCCAGCAGCTTAGCCACCCCTTCCTACAATGAGCAGTTCTTC. Its protein is CASSLATPSYNEQFF.

The chain employs TRBV6-5 and TRBJ1-2; D gene ambiguous. The CDR3 loop spans 14 amino acids. Germline assignment: CDR1 MNHEY and CDR2 SVGAGI. V gave up 5 bases and J gave up 4 bases, with 14 bases separating them. This CDR3 reads CASSPRESIYGYTF. The CDR3 coding sequence is TGTGCCAGCAGTCCCCGCGAGTCTATCTATGGCTACACCTTC.

This chain connects TRBV30 to TRBJ1-5, with no clear D. Germline assignment: CDR1 GTSNPN and CDR2 SVGIG (reference sequence). The V end was cut by 4 bases, the J end by 1 base, with 8 bases between. This CDR3 is 13 amino acids long. The CDR3 here is CAWTYGSNQPQHF. The CDR3 DNA reads as TGTGCCTGGACCTACGGGAGCAATCAGCCCCAGCATTTT. The full variable domain, rest sourced from reference TRBV30 and TRBJ1-5, is SQTIHQWPATLVQPVGSPLSLECTVEGTSNPNLYWYRQAAGRGLQLLFYSVGIGQISSEVPQNLSASRPQDRQFILSSKKLLLSDSGFYLCAWTYGSNQPQHFGDGTRLSIL.

This chain uses TRBV6-5 with TRBJ1-3; the match to TRBD1 covers 7 bases. V was pared by 2 bases and J by 3 bases, with 4 bases of the junction left unmatched. The length of the CDR3 is 15 residues. CDR1 and CDR2 from the germline V gene are MNHEY and SVGAGI. CDR3 amino acids: CASSYDGTDGNTIYF. CDR3 DNA: TGTGCCAGCAGTTACGACGGGACAGATGGAAACACCATATATTTT.

This chain connects TRBV18 to TRBJ2-6; D gene unclear. The CDR3 totals 15 residues. CDR1 is KGHSH and CDR2 is LQKENI in the germline V gene. V lost 1 base, J lost 2 bases, and 6 bases lay in between. The CDR3 here is CASSPLMAGANVLTF. The CDR3 DNA sequence: TGTGCCAGCTCACCACTAATGGCTGGGGCCAACGTCCTGACTTTC. The whole variable domain, remainder taken from reference TRBV18 and TRBJ2-6, is NAGVMQNPRHLVRRRGQEARLRCSPMKGHSHVYWYRQLPEEGLKFMVYLQKENIIDESGMPKERFSAEFPKEGPSILRIQQVVRGDSAAYFCASSPLMAGANVLTFGAGSRLTVL.

This chain connects TRBV6-5 to TRBJ1-2; possible D gene TRBD1, 5 bases. Germline V gene sequence: CDR1 MNHEY, CDR2 SVGAGI. V was shortened by 8 bases and J by 0 bases, with 10 bases between the two germline ends. This CDR3 has 13 amino acids. The CDR3 nucleotides read TGTGCCAGCGGGGACGGGACTAACTATGGCTACACCTTC. Encoded protein: CASGDGTNYGYTF.

This clone has only one observation. The rearrangement links TRBV7-6 to TRBJ2-7, with 7 bases identical to TRBD1. V trimming: 5 bases; J trimming: 9 bases; junction bases outside the gene matches: 22. Germline values: CDR1 SGHVS, CDR2 FNYEAQ. The CDR3 loop spans 17 amino acids. CDR3 DNA: TGTGCCAGCAGCCCTAGCACCAGGGACAGAGGGGTGAATGGGCAGTACTTC. This translates into CASSPSTRDRGVNGQYF.

The chain employs TRBV14 and TRBJ1-6; TRBD1 aligns across 9 bases. The CDR3 sequence is 18 residues long. CDR1 and CDR2 from the germline V gene are SGHDN and FVKESK. V lost 4 bases to trimming and J lost 3 bases; unmatched junction nucleotides: 10. CDR3 DNA: TGTGCCAGCAGCCGGTCCAGGACAGGGGAAAACTATAATTCACCCCTCCACTTT. The encoded protein is CASSRSRTGENYNSPLHF.

The chain recombines TRBV27 with TRBJ2-1; TRBD2 matches at 7 bases. The CDR3 extends over 14 amino acids. Looked up from germline, CDR1 is MNHEY and CDR2 is SMNVEV (reference sequence). V was clipped by 6 bases and J by 3 bases; unmatched bases: 5. CDR3: CASSPGGSYNEQFF. CDR3 bases: TGTGCCAGCAGCCCGGGCGGGAGCTACAATGAGCAGTTCTTC.

A remark on this clone: One junction end does not reproduce the germline sequence, and a read error may be involved. The chain links TRBV6-6 to TRBJ2-1; no clear D. This CDR3 contains 14 residues. Looked up from germline, CDR1 is MNHNY and CDR2 is SVGAGI (reference sequence). As DNA, the CDR3 is TGTACCAGCATGCAGACCACCCAGTTTGGTGAGCAGTTCTTC. It is translated as CTSMQTTQFGEQFF.

The chain combines TRBV11-3 with TRBJ2-4; 8 bases agree with TRBD2. Germline V CDR1 and CDR2: SGHNT, YENEEA. The V segment lost 5 bases and the J segment 5 bases; nucleotides outside the gene matches: 8. The CDR3 has 15 residues. The CDR3 nucleotides are TGTGCCAGCAGCCCGGGGGGGACAAAAGAAAACATTCAGTACTTC. Translation gives CASSPGGTKENIQYF.

The table lists this clone with a count of one. The rearrangement links TRBV4-2 to TRBJ2-7; TRBD2 might be the D (7 bases). V lost 4 bases and J 4 bases, leaving 17 bases between the germline ends. The CDR3 is 15 residues long. Germline-derived CDR1 and CDR2 are LGHNA and YNFKEQ. The DNA for the CDR3 is TGTGCCAGCAGCCCCAGGGGCGGGAGTTCTTACGAGCAGTACTTC. It yields the protein CASSPRGGSSYEQYF.

V usage is TRBV3-1 (or the pseudogene TRBV3-2) and J usage is TRBJ1-4; D perhaps matches TRBD1 (5 bases). The CDR3 extends over 15 amino acids. The V end lost 4 bases, the J end lost 7 bases, and 16 bases lay between the germline ends. Germline lookup yields CDR1 LGHDT and CDR2 YNNKEL (reference sequence). The CDR3 bases are TGTGCCAGCAGCCTCCCGGGGGGGGGAGGTGAAAAACTGTTTTTT. Translated, it gives CASSLPGGGGEKLFF.